This T cell receptor beta chain originates from a study of tumor-infiltrating lymphocytes in oesophageal squamous cell carcinoma. This CDR3 spans 14 amino acids. Germline V gene sequence: CDR1 SGHAT, CDR2 FQNNGV. Trimming pared 0 bases from V and 9 bases from J, leaving 12 bases between. TCRdb recomputed calls from the PCR reads with MiXCR, one row per CDR3 protein. This table holds over 20,000 distinct CDR3 sequences, 30% to 40% found once. Material: esophageal tumor tissue. The receptor was isolated from a male donor with esophageal squamous cell carcinoma. This sequence joins TRBV11-2 and TRBJ1-5; no clear D. Here the CDR3 reads CASSLDREPRPQHF. CDR3 DNA sequence: TGTGCCAGCAGCTTAGACCGCGAGCCTCGGCCCCAGCATTTT. The full variable domain, with the rest looked up from reference TRBV11-2 and TRBJ1-5, is EAGVAQSPRYKIIEKRQSVAFWCNPISGHATLYWYQQILGQGPKLLIQFQNNGVVDDSQLPKDRFSAERLKGVDSTLKIQPAKLEDSAVYLCASSLDREPRPQHFGDGTRLSIL.